The next 24 T cell receptor beta chains were all read from a single sample in a study of Graves' ophthalmopathy and Graves' hyperthyroidism. Researchers took RNA transcripts and amplified TCR beta CDR3 regions from them. The authors performed first-round RT-PCR with HTBI primers and then a second-round multiplex PCR. TCRdb analysed the multiplex PCR reads with MiXCR anew, one entry per CDR3 protein. The sample lists approximately 1.2 million distinct CDR3 sequences, 36% occurring once. The specimen was peripheral blood or thyroid tissue (not recorded which). Receptors were obtained from an adult man with Graves' hyperthyroidism.

The chain carries TRBV29-1 and TRBJ2-2; no definite D call. This CDR3 is 9 amino acids long. Germline values: CDR1 SQVTM, CDR2 ANQGSEA. CDR3 protein: CRSTGELFF. The CDR3 bases are TGCAGAAGTACCGGGGAGCTGTTTTTT.

The chain combines TRBV4-1 with TRBJ1-1; D uncertain. CDR1 is MGHRA and CDR2 is YSYEKL in the germline V gene. The CDR3 consists of 14 residues. V was trimmed by 2 bases and J by 1 base, leaving 8 bases between them. CDR3 nucleotide sequence: TGCGCCAGCAGCCAAAGCTCGCCGAACACTGAAGCTTTCTTT. Protein: CASSQSSPNTEAFF.

In the case of this clonotype: This may be a read error, as it is one base from a much larger clone. The chain joins TRBV29-1 to TRBJ2-7, with D unresolved. Germline V gives CDR1 SQVTM, CDR2 ANQGSEA. The V gene lost 4 bases and the J gene lost 1 base, with 5 bases spanning the gap. CDR3 length: 11 residues. CDR3 sequence: CSVVRSYEQYF. DNA for the CDR3: TGCAGCGTTGTTAGGTCCTACGAGCAGTACTTC.

The rearrangement uses TRBV19 and TRBJ1-2, with D possibly being TRBD1 (6 bases). Germline V gene sequence: CDR1 LNHDA, CDR2 SQIVND (reference sequence). Trimming removed 5 bases from V and 4 bases from J, with 17 bases in between. The CDR3 covers 15 residues. CDR3 DNA: TGTGCCAGTAGTCCCAGACAGGCGACTGCCTATGGCTACACCTTC. Protein sequence: CASSPRQATAYGYTF.

The chain has TRBV29-1 and TRBJ2-6; D is uncertain. The CDR3 consists of 16 residues. V was clipped by 1 base and J by 4 bases, with 14 bases between them. The V gene's germline CDR1 is SQVTM and CDR2 ANQGSEA. The CDR3 reads CSVEAPQDQGANVLTF. CDR3 sequence (DNA): TGCAGCGTTGAAGCCCCCCAGGACCAGGGGGCCAACGTCCTGACTTTC.

The rearrangement links TRBV14 to TRBJ2-2, with 7 bases matching TRBD1. This CDR3 is built from 17 residues. Germline CDR1 and CDR2: SGHDN and FVKESK. V was clipped by 0 bases and J by 5 bases; unmatched bases: 9. CDR3 region: CASSQDQQGFRTGELFF. CDR3 sequence (DNA): TGTGCCAGCAGCCAAGATCAACAGGGGTTTCGGACCGGGGAGCTGTTTTTT. The variable domain in full, completed from reference TRBV14 and TRBJ2-2, reads EAGVTQFPSHSVIEKGQTVTLRCDPISGHDNLYWYRRVMGKEIKFLLHFVKESKQDESGMPNNRFLAERTGGTYSTLKVQPAELEDSGVYFCASSQDQQGFRTGELFFGEGSRLTVL.

The chain employs TRBV4-1 and TRBJ2-7; no definite D call. The CDR3 spans 15 residues. Trimming shortened V by 1 base and J by 0 bases, and 10 bases separated the two germline ends. Germline V gives CDR1 MGHRA, CDR2 YSYEKL. CDR3 in amino acids: CASSQGVDRSYEQYF. Here the CDR3 DNA reads TGCGCCAGCAGCCAAGGCGTGGACCGCTCCTACGAGCAGTACTTC.

In this sample, this clonotype turned up many times. The gene calls are TRBV19 and TRBJ1-2, with D tentatively TRBD1 (6 bases). This CDR3 is 15 amino acids long. Trimming stripped 3 bases from V and 3 bases from J, with 14 bases between. In germline, CDR1 is LNHDA, CDR2 SQIVND (reference sequence). The CDR3, as DNA: TGTGCCAGTAGTATCGGCGCAGGGGCTGACTATGGCTACACCTTC. Translating gives CASSIGAGADYGYTF.

This clonotype was observed at least ten times. V gene TRBV5-1 combines with J gene TRBJ2-7, with unresolved D. This CDR3 comprises 12 residues. Germline assignment: CDR1 SGHRS and CDR2 YFSETQ. Trimming cost V 0 bases and J 5 bases, with 6 bases left between them. CDR3 bases: TGCGCCAGCAGCTTGGGACGTGACGAGCAGTACTTC. Residues: CASSLGRDEQYF.

The chain joins TRBV6-1 to TRBJ1-2; D call uncertain. V shed 1 base and J shed 4 bases, with 4 bases lying between them. Germline V CDR1 and CDR2: MNHNS, SASEGT. This CDR3 has 12 residues. The CDR3 loop is CASSEVAYGYTF. The DNA of the CDR3 is TGTGCCAGCAGTGAAGTCGCCTATGGCTACACCTTC.

The chain uses TRBV7-2 and TRBJ2-7; 7 bases align to TRBD2. The CDR3 runs to 13 residues. The germline V gene encodes CDR1 SGHTA and CDR2 FQGNSA. CDR3 nucleotides: TGTGCTAGAGCTGCCGGGACTACCTACGAGCAGTACTTC. This sequence encodes CARAAGTTYEQYF.

About this clonotype itself: The junction departs from germline at one end; a sequencing error may be responsible. This chain uses TRBV29-1 with TRBJ1-2; 7 bases are shared with TRBD1. The CDR3 totals 13 residues. Per the germline V gene, CDR1 is SQVTM and CDR2 is ANQGSEA. The CDR3 region is CSFDRANSAGYTF. In DNA, the CDR3 is TGCAGCTTTGACAGGGCGAACTCGGCTGGCTACACCTTC.

The chain couples TRBV20-1 to TRBJ2-6; D is unclear. This CDR3 is 8 amino acids long. Germline values: CDR1 DFQATT, CDR2 SNEGSKA (reference sequence). Between the trimmed V and J ends, which lost 3 bases and 18 bases, there was a span of 6 bases. CDR3 nucleotide sequence: TGCAGTGCTAGTCTTCGGACTTTC. This translates into CSASLRTF.

This clonotype was detected many times. In DNA form, the CDR3 reads TGCAGTGCTAGAGACTGGCCAGCCTACGAGCAGTACTTC. Translation gives CSARDWPAYEQYF. The chain has TRBV20-1 and TRBJ2-7; D gene ambiguous. V was clipped by 0 bases and J by 2 bases, with 8 bases between them. CDR1 and CDR2 from the germline V gene are DFQATT and SNEGSKA (reference sequence). This CDR3 comprises 13 residues.

This chain links TRBV2 with TRBJ2-7; no firm D call. This CDR3 has 13 residues. CDR1 is SNHLY, CDR2 FYNNEI, per germline. Trimming took 7 bases from V and 3 from J, leaving 13 bases between them. The CDR3 reads CASTPGKGYEQYF. CDR3 bases: TGTGCCAGCACCCCTGGGAAGGGCTACGAGCAGTACTTC. Full variable domain (missing parts from reference TRBV2 and TRBJ2-7): EPEVTQTPSHQVTQMGQEVILRCVPISNHLYFYWYRQILGQKVEFLVSFYNNEISEKSEIFDDQFSVERPDGSNFTLKIRSTKLEDSAMYFCASTPGKGYEQYFGPGTRLTVT.

Notes on this clonotype: Being one base from a much bigger clone, this may be a read error. The rearrangement uses TRBV7-9 and TRBJ2-7, with D possibly matching TRBD1 (5 bases). CDR1 is SEHNR and CDR2 is FQNEAQ in the germline V gene (reference sequence). The CDR3 length is 13 residues. The CDR3 loop is CASRKLGAYGQYF. The DNA of the CDR3 is TGTGCCAGCAGAAAGCTAGGGGCCTACGGGCAGTACTTC.

The sample holds one count of this clonotype. The rearrangement links TRBV7-8 to TRBJ1-6, with D maybe TRBD1 (6 bases). CDR3 length: 16 amino acids. The V and J ends lost 7 bases and 0 bases respectively, with 13 bases between them. From germline, CDR1 is SGHVS and CDR2 FQNEAQ. The CDR3 sequence: CASKDSPSSYNSPLHF. The CDR3 DNA sequence: TGTGCCAGCAAGGACAGCCCGAGCTCCTATAATTCACCCCTCCACTTT.

J is TRBJ2-7 and V is TRBV5-1; D gene unclear. The DNA end is more similar to TRBJ2-5, so the J call may be wrong. Germline CDR1 SGHRS, CDR2 YFSETQ. This CDR3 spans 13 amino acids. This CDR3 reads CASSLTAIETQYF. DNA of the CDR3: TGCGCCAGCAGCTTGACGGCTATAGAGACCCAGTACTTC.

This clonotype was seen ten or more times. This chain links TRBV7-9 with TRBJ2-6; 11 bases align to TRBD1. Per the germline V gene, CDR1 is SEHNR and CDR2 is FQNEAQ (reference sequence). Germline trimming cut 3 bases from V and 2 bases from J; bases unmatched to any gene: 3. The CDR3 extends over 17 amino acids. This chain's CDR3 is CASSFAGQGAGANVLTF. The CDR3 DNA sequence: TGTGCCAGCAGCTTTGCGGGACAGGGGGCTGGGGCCAACGTCCTGACTTTC.

This clonotype was counted many times. V is TRBV19 and J is TRBJ1-1, with 7 bases fitting TRBD1. Germline assignment: CDR1 LNHDA and CDR2 SQIVND (reference sequence). Losses at the gene ends were 4 bases for V and 5 bases for J; bases not matched to a gene: 4. The CDR3 loop spans 13 amino acids. The CDR3, as DNA: TGTGCCAGTAGTACAGGGGGACGGACTGAAGCTTTCTTT. Translating it yields CASSTGGRTEAFF.

The chain carries TRBV7-9 and TRBJ2-7; D perhaps matches TRBD2 (5 bases). The CDR3 runs 12 residues. Trimming shortened V by 5 bases and J by 6 bases, and 11 bases separated the two germline ends. Germline V gene data show CDR1 as SEHNR and CDR2 as FQNEAQ (reference sequence). CDR3 DNA sequence: TGTGCCAGCAGCAAGGGAGTTTCCGAGCAGTACTTC. Translated: CASSKGVSEQYF. The variable domain in full, with the rest retrieved from reference TRBV7-9 and TRBJ2-7, is DTGVSQNPRHKITKRGQNVTFRCDPISEHNRLYWYRQTLGQGPEFLTYFQNEAQLEKSRLLSDRFSAERPKGSFSTLEIQRTEQGDSAMYLCASSKGVSEQYFGPGTRLTVT.

The chain uses TRBV10-3 and TRBJ1-3, with D perhaps TRBD1 (6 bases). The CDR3 runs to 13 residues. Trimming cost V 6 bases and J 7 bases, with 13 bases left between them. Germline assignment: CDR1 ENHRY and CDR2 SYGVKD. The CDR3: CAISRQGMNTIYF. The CDR3 DNA follows: TGTGCCATCAGCCGTCAGGGGATGAACACCATATATTTT.

This clonotype was recorded at least ten times. The rearrangement uses TRBV7-9 and TRBJ2-6; D possibly corresponds to TRBD2 (5 bases). Trimming stripped 5 bases from V and 3 bases from J, with 14 bases between. Germline values: CDR1 SEHNR, CDR2 FQNEAQ (reference sequence). This CDR3 is 16 amino acids long. This CDR3 is CASSRTESGGANVLTF. CDR3 coding DNA: TGTGCCAGCAGCCGGACTGAATCTGGTGGGGCCAACGTCCTGACTTTC.

A note on this clonotype: One end of the junction varies from germline; a read error may be responsible. This rearrangement joins TRBV7-9 to TRBJ2-5; D unresolved. The CDR3 loop spans 14 amino acids. Germline assignment: CDR1 SEHNR and CDR2 FQNEAQ (reference sequence). The CDR3 DNA is TGTGCCAGCGGCTTCCCGAGCCAGTCAGAGACCCAGTACTTC. Protein sequence: CASGFPSQSETQYF.